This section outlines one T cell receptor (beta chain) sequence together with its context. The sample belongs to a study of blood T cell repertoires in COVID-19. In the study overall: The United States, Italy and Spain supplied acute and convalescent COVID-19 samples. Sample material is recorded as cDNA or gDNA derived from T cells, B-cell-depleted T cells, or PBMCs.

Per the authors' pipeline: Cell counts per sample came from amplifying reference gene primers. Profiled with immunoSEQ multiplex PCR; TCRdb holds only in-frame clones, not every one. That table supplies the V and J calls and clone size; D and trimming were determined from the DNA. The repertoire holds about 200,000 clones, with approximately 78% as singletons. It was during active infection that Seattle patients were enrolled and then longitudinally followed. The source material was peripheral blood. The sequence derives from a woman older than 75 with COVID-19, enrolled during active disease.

Here the CDR3 reads CASSRQGEQYF. The CDR3 region has the DNA TGTGCCAGCAGTCGACAGGGCGAGCAGTACTTC. The rearrangement links TRBV7-9 to TRBJ2-7, with 7 bases aligning to TRBD1. Germline lookup yields CDR1 SEHNR and CDR2 FQNEAQ (reference sequence). There are 11 residues in the CDR3. V lost 6 bases to trimming and J lost 6 bases; unmatched junction nucleotides: 2.